The 17 T cell receptor beta chains presented below share a single source sample, sequenced in a study of a mutant IDH1 vaccine in newly diagnosed glioma. This table comes from immunoSEQ multiplex PCR, and its TCRdb copy is limited to in-frame clones, with some not included. The sample holds about 55,000 clones, about 80% seen once. The antigens these receptors bind are not known. Time point reported: week 23, last vaccination. Each vaccine dose was 300 ug of mutant IDH1 20-mer peptide, with topical imiquimod. Sequenced here: PBMCs, sampled from a glioma patient whose treatment included an IDH1 peptide vaccine. The receptor source for this set is a man aged 40-50 years with glioma.

The genes are TRBV5-1 and TRBJ1-2, with 9 bases that match TRBD1. Germline CDR1 reads SGHRS; CDR2 reads YFSETQ. Trimming at V came to 5 bases and at J to 7 bases, leaving 3 bases not matched to a gene. The CDR3 covers 12 residues. CDR3 sequence (DNA): TGCGCCAGCAGGTGGGACAGGGCTGGCTACACCTTC. Its protein is CASRWDRAGYTF.

The chain links TRBV5-8 to TRBJ1-1, with TRBD1 matching 8 bases. J was trimmed by 7 bases and V by 2 bases; bases with no gene match: 7. CDR3 length: 14 amino acids. Germline values: CDR1 SGHTS, CDR2 YDEGEE. The CDR3 DNA is TGTGCCAGCAGCTTCGACAGGGGAATCGGTGAAGCTTTCTTT. It encodes CASSFDRGIGEAFF.

The J gene is TRBJ1-2, the V gene TRBV14; D uncertain. Germline V gene lookup returns CDR1 SGHDN and CDR2 FVKESK. Trimming took 4 bases from V and 0 from J, leaving 12 bases between them. There are 15 residues in the CDR3. The CDR3 here is CASSRSTEANYGYTF. DNA for the CDR3: TGTGCCAGCAGCCGGAGTACGGAGGCTAACTATGGCTACACCTTC.

This chain uses TRBV25-1 with TRBJ2-2; a weak D match, TRBD1 (5 bases). The V gene's germline CDR1 is MGHDK and CDR2 SYGVNS. The V and J ends lost 1 base and 4 bases respectively, with 10 bases between them. CDR3 size: 15 residues. The CDR3 protein is CASSESAQGTGELFF. The CDR3 nucleotides read TGTGCCAGCAGTGAATCGGCCCAGGGCACCGGGGAGCTGTTTTTT.

The chain couples TRBV6-5 to TRBJ1-1, with D possibly TRBD1 on 6 matching bases. Germline CDR1 is MNHEY and CDR2 is SVGAGI. The CDR3 totals 15 residues. Deletions cut 1 base from V and 5 bases from J, with 14 bases between. The CDR3 DNA is TGTGCCAGCAGTTACTGGACAGATAAGGGGACTGAAGCTTTCTTT. Translated, it gives CASSYWTDKGTEAFF.

The chain joins TRBV12-2 to TRBJ2-1; whether TRBD1, the table's D call, matches the DNA was not checked. TRBV12-2 is labeled a pseudogene. The CDR3 runs 16 residues. CDR3 DNA: TGTGCAAGTCGCTTAAGGTCTCAGGTTTGTGTGGATGAGCAGTTCTTC. Protein sequence: CASRLRSQVCVDEQFF.

The gene calls are TRBV6-5 and TRBJ1-3, with D tentatively TRBD1 (5 bases). CDR1 and CDR2 from the germline V gene are MNHEY and SVGAGI. V was pared by 6 bases and J by 0 bases, with 12 bases between. The CDR3 is made up of 15 amino acids. The CDR3 DNA reads as TGTGCCAGCAGCTGGGACCGAGCCTCTGGAAACACCATATATTTT. It is translated as CASSWDRASGNTIYF.

The rearrangement joins TRBV2 to TRBJ2-4; D not certain. V lost 5 bases to trimming and J lost 5 bases, with 4 bases between them. The V gene's germline CDR1 is SNHLY and CDR2 FYNNEI. The CDR3 length is 11 residues. The CDR3 bases are TGTGCCAGCAGTACTCAAAACATTCAGTACTTC. It translates to CASSTQNIQYF.

This chain joins TRBV2 and TRBJ1-1; D is perhaps TRBD1 (5 bases). The V end was cut by 6 bases, the J end by 1 base, with 15 bases between. The CDR3 is made up of 15 amino acids. CDR1 is SNHLY, CDR2 FYNNEI, per germline. The CDR3 sequence: CASRPRAGSNTEAFF. DNA for the CDR3: TGTGCCAGCAGACCGCGAGCAGGGTCGAACACTGAAGCTTTCTTT.

The chain uses TRBV6-5 and TRBJ2-5; TRBD1 is a possible D gene (6 bases). This CDR3 is 14 amino acids long. Trimming left V 5 bases short and J 4 bases short, with 14 bases between. Germline V CDR1 and CDR2: MNHEY, SVGAGI. The CDR3 protein is CASSPSMGAETQYF. In nucleotides, the CDR3 is TGTGCCAGCAGTCCTTCCATGGGGGCAGAGACCCAGTACTTC.

The V and J genes are TRBV4-1 and TRBJ1-4, with D unclear. Germline lookup yields CDR1 MGHRA and CDR2 YSYEKL. Trimming removed 4 bases from V and 0 bases from J, with 12 bases in between. The CDR3 length is 16 residues. CDR3: CASSLTRHATNEKLFF. As DNA, the CDR3 is TGCGCCAGCAGCCTGACCAGACACGCAACTAATGAAAAACTGTTTTTT.

V gene TRBV19 combines with J gene TRBJ1-5, with no clear D. The CDR3 is 14 amino acids. V dropped 6 bases and J dropped 3 bases, with 12 bases sitting between them. Looked up from germline, CDR1 is LNHDA and CDR2 is SQIVND (reference sequence). CDR3 region: CASRSEAVNQPQHF. CDR3 DNA sequence: TGTGCCAGTAGGAGTGAGGCGGTCAATCAGCCCCAGCATTTT.

The V and J genes are TRBV30 and TRBJ1-5; 11 nucleotides align to TRBD1. Germline trimming cut 5 bases from V and 4 bases from J; bases unmatched to any gene: 1. CDR1 is GTSNPN and CDR2 is SVGIG in the germline V gene (reference sequence). CDR3 size: 13 residues. The CDR3 spells CAWGTGGNQPQHF. The CDR3 bases are TGTGCCTGGGGGACAGGGGGAAATCAGCCCCAGCATTTT.

This clone was recorded only once. The genes are TRBV11-3 and TRBJ1-5; D remains ambiguous. Germline V gives CDR1 SGHNT, CDR2 YENEEA. There are 14 residues in the CDR3. Trimming shortened V by 5 bases and J by 8 bases, and 16 bases separated the two germline ends. The CDR3: CASSDTGSGEPQHF. For the CDR3, the DNA is TGTGCCAGCAGCGACACCGGGAGCGGTGAGCCCCAGCATTTT.

This clone was seen a few times. This chain uses TRBV6-1 with TRBJ1-6, with D perhaps matching TRBD1 (5 bases). Trimming left V 8 bases short and J 4 bases short, with 15 bases between. The CDR3 loop spans 15 amino acids. Germline values: CDR1 MNHNS, CDR2 SASEGT. Here the CDR3 reads CASGEGRYYNSPLHF. In DNA form, the CDR3 reads TGTGCCAGCGGGGAGGGGCGCTATTATAATTCACCCCTCCACTTT.

V is TRBV27 and J is TRBJ2-2; D might be TRBD2 (5 bases). V was shortened by 2 bases and J by 0 bases, with 16 bases between the two germline ends. This CDR3 has 18 residues. CDR1 MNHEY and CDR2 SMNVEV come from the germline V gene (reference sequence). CDR3 in DNA: TGTGCCAGCAGTTTACTCGGACTGGACGTTGCGAACACCGGGGAGCTGTTTTTT. Amino acids: CASSLLGLDVANTGELFF.

The CDR3 sequence is CASSQDYLTASNPYEQYF. The CDR3 DNA follows: TGTGCCAGCAGCCAAGACTACTTGACGGCCTCCAACCCCTACGAGCAGTACTTC. The V gene is TRBV4-2, the J gene TRBJ2-7; D gene unclear. The length of the CDR3 is 18 residues. Germline V gene data show CDR1 as LGHNA and CDR2 as YNFKEQ. V shed 0 bases and J shed 2 bases, with 20 bases lying between them.